These 29 T cell receptor beta chains share one sample of origin, sequenced in a study of vaccination effects on CD4 cells after COVID-19. These receptors' targets are unknown. Sequencing was preceded by expansion of antigen-specific CD4+ T cells with viral peptide pools in the ViraFEST assay. With about ten days of culture completed, CD4+ T cells were isolated. SARS-CoV-2 infected the person between March and December 2020, as confirmed by PCR. TCRdb's copy holds only in-frame clones and misses some; the assay was immunoSEQ multiplex PCR. This table holds roughly 45,000 clones, approximately 77% found once. The source was CD4+ T cells from PBMCs cultured with a peptide pool, collected before COVID-19 vaccination. The receptors were gathered from a human donor who had a prior SARS-CoV-2 infection.

The rearrangement joins TRBV12-5 to TRBJ2-1, with TRBD2 as a possible D gene (6 bases). The CDR3 loop spans 14 amino acids. V was trimmed by 1 base and J by 7 bases, leaving 11 bases between them. The germline gives CDR1 LGHNT, CDR2 FRNRAP. Here the CDR3 DNA reads TGTGCTAGTGGTTTGGGGGGAGGCCTGAATGAGCAGTTCTTC. It encodes CASGLGGGLNEQFF.

This clone has only a few counts. The chain combines TRBV7-3 with TRBJ2-1; 10 bases match TRBD2. CDR1 and CDR2 from the germline V gene are SGHTA and FQGTGA. This CDR3 contains 15 residues. V dropped 5 bases and J dropped 3; count of bases not matched to a gene: 4. In DNA form, the CDR3 reads TGTGCCAGCAGCCTCGGACTAGCGGTCTACAATGAGCAGTTCTTC. Translation gives CASSLGLAVYNEQFF.

This sequence joins TRBV6-5 and TRBJ2-7; TRBD2 might be the D (5 bases). Germline-derived CDR1 and CDR2 are MNHEY and SVGAGI. This CDR3 spans 16 amino acids. Trimming took 2 bases from V and 0 from J, leaving 14 bases between them. The CDR3 nucleotides are TGTGCCAGCAGTTACACTGGAGCGGACCGCTCCTACGAGCAGTACTTC. Translated, it gives CASSYTGADRSYEQYF.

CDR3 amino acids: CSASDWGQGVGTQYF. The CDR3 DNA is TGCAGTGCTAGTGACTGGGGACAGGGGGTGGGTACCCAGTACTTC. V usage is TRBV20-1 and J usage is TRBJ2-5; 11 bases align to TRBD1. The V segment lost 3 bases and the J segment 8 bases; nucleotides outside the gene matches: 11. This CDR3 region has 15 residues. The germline V gene encodes CDR1 DFQATT and CDR2 SNEGSKA (reference sequence).

This clone was observed a handful of times. V and J are TRBV9 and TRBJ2-2; 11 bases are shared with TRBD2. J lost 6 bases, V lost 1 base, and 5 bases had no gene match. The CDR3 runs to 16 residues. Germline CDR1 SGDLS, CDR2 YYNGEE. In DNA, the CDR3 is TGTGCCAGCAGCGTATTTGGGACTAGCGGTTCCGGGGAGCTGTTTTTT. It is translated as CASSVFGTSGSGELFF.

This chain joins TRBV5-1 and TRBJ2-1; 10 bases match TRBD1. Germline values: CDR1 SGHRS, CDR2 YFSETQ. The V segment lost 7 bases and the J segment 5 bases; nucleotides outside the gene matches: 15. CDR3 length equals 17 residues. DNA of the CDR3: TGCGCCAGCTGGACCCAACCCGGGACAGGGGAAAACAATGAGCAGTTCTTC. It codes for CASWTQPGTGENNEQFF.

This clone was seen a few times. This chain connects TRBV7-9 to TRBJ2-3, with 8 bases lining up with TRBD1. The germline V gene has CDR1 SEHNR and CDR2 FQNEAQ (reference sequence). This CDR3 has 16 residues. Trimming removed 5 bases from V and 4 bases from J; junction bases left unmatched: 11. CDR3 nucleotides: TGTGCCAGCAGCGACCCCATCAGGGGGCGTGCAGATACGCAGTATTTT. Protein: CASSDPIRGRADTQYF.

The chain employs TRBV5-1 and TRBJ2-3, with TRBD2 matching over 8 bases. Per the germline V gene, CDR1 is SGHRS and CDR2 is YFSETQ. CDR3 length: 18 amino acids. Germline trimming cut 1 base from V and 0 bases from J; bases unmatched to any gene: 10. CDR3 amino acids: CASSLLGTRTISTDTQYF. CDR3 bases: TGCGCCAGCAGCTTGTTGGGGACTAGAACTATAAGCACAGATACGCAGTATTTT.

The gene calls are TRBV5-6 and TRBJ1-6; D gene uncertain. There are 16 residues in the CDR3. Germline loops: CDR1 SGHDT, CDR2 YYEEEE. Trimming removed 0 bases at V and 6 bases at J, with 13 bases between. CDR3 bases: TGTGCCAGCAGCTTGGGATACCGGGCCATTAATTCACCCCTCCACTTT. Its translation: CASSLGYRAINSPLHF.

This sequence joins TRBV11-3 and TRBJ2-7; D is possibly TRBD2 (5 bases). CDR3 size: 14 residues. The V and J ends lost 5 bases and 7 bases respectively, with 18 bases between them. The germline gives CDR1 SGHNT, CDR2 YENEEA. This CDR3 reads CASSVRDHREEQYF. The CDR3 bases are TGTGCCAGCAGCGTTAGGGATCACCGGGAAGAGCAGTACTTC.

The chain is built from TRBV7-6 and TRBJ1-2; 10 bases agree with TRBD1. Losses at the gene ends were 2 bases for V and 2 bases for J; bases not matched to a gene: 2. Germline V gene sequence: CDR1 SGHVS, CDR2 FNYEAQ. The CDR3 covers 15 residues. The CDR3 sequence is CASSLRQGANYGYTF. CDR3 in DNA: TGTGCCAGCAGCTTAAGACAGGGGGCGAACTATGGCTACACCTTC.

CDR3 in DNA: TGTGCCACCGATAGGGGACCCACCTACGAGCAGTACTTC. Its protein product is CATDRGPTYEQYF. V and J are TRBV6-5 and TRBJ2-7; either TRBD1 or TRBD2 may supply D (5 bases each). Trimming took 10 bases from V and 2 from J, leaving 15 bases between them. From germline, CDR1 is MNHEY and CDR2 SVGAGI. The CDR3 runs to 13 residues.

CDR3 region: CASSADIGQTYEQYF. The CDR3 bases are TGCGCCAGCAGCGCAGACATCGGACAGACCTACGAGCAGTACTTC. The chain carries TRBV5-1 and TRBJ2-7; the D gene is possibly TRBD1 (6 bases). This CDR3 region has 15 residues. Trimming stripped 4 bases from V and 2 bases from J, with 16 bases between. The germline gives CDR1 SGHRS, CDR2 YFSETQ.

The rearrangement joins TRBV5-4 to TRBJ2-6; TRBD2 might be the D (5 bases). V lost 4 bases, J lost 4 bases, and 12 bases lay in between. Germline CDR1 and CDR2: SGHNT and YYREEE (reference sequence). This CDR3 spans 15 amino acids. The CDR3 DNA follows: TGTGCCAGCAGCCCCACCCGGAGGGGGGCCAACGTCCTGACTTTC. Translating it yields CASSPTRRGANVLTF.

This clone occurred a few times. This rearrangement joins TRBV2 to TRBJ2-7; TRBD1 matches 11 bases. Germline V lookup: CDR1 SNHLY, CDR2 FYNNEI. CDR3 length: 14 residues. V was pared by 6 bases and J by 7 bases, with 8 bases of the junction left unmatched. CDR3 in DNA: TGTGCCAGCAGGAAGGACAGGGGGCTCGGAGAGCAGTACTTC. Amino acids: CASRKDRGLGEQYF.

V and J are TRBV19 and TRBJ2-1; TRBD2 aligns across 9 bases. Losses at the gene ends were 10 bases for V and 6 bases for J; bases not matched to a gene: 13. Germline V gene lookup returns CDR1 LNHDA and CDR2 SQIVND (reference sequence). The CDR3 is 15 residues long. The CDR3 region is CATSGLAGVGNEQFF. The CDR3 DNA reads TGTGCCACCTCAGGGTTAGCGGGAGTAGGCAATGAGCAGTTCTTC.

V and J are TRBV6-5 and TRBJ1-1; weak D call: TRBD1 (5 bases). V was pared by 6 bases and J by 3 bases, with 17 bases between. This CDR3 has 15 amino acids. Germline-derived CDR1 and CDR2 are MNHEY and SVGAGI. CDR3 bases: TGTGCCAGCAGCACGGGGAGGGGAAGGGACACTGAAGCTTTCTTT. Translation: CASSTGRGRDTEAFF.

The chain combines TRBV7-2 with TRBJ1-6; possible D gene TRBD1, 5 bases. CDR1 and CDR2 (germline): SGHTA, FQGNSA. The CDR3 sequence is 15 residues long. The V and J ends lost 5 bases and 3 bases respectively, with 11 bases between them. The CDR3 here is CASSPKTVYNSPLHF. The CDR3 region has the DNA TGTGCCAGCAGCCCGAAGACAGTCTATAATTCACCCCTCCACTTT.

The V call is TRBV7-9, the J call TRBJ1-4, with D perhaps matching TRBD1 (6 bases). The CDR3 contains 15 residues. Germline V CDR1 and CDR2: SEHNR, FQNEAQ (reference sequence). V lost 1 base to trimming and J lost 8 bases, with 14 bases between them. The CDR3 DNA is TGTGCCAGCAGCTTAGTAGGGGGAATCGGGGAAAAACTGTTTTTT. Protein product: CASSLVGGIGEKLFF.

This chain joins TRBV19 and TRBJ1-4, with D possibly being TRBD1 (5 bases). The germline CDR1 and CDR2 sequences are LNHDA and SQIVND (reference sequence). The CDR3 spans 15 residues. V shed 3 bases and J shed 8 bases, with 16 bases lying between them. CDR3 residues: CASSIVGGTGEKLFF. The CDR3 region has the DNA TGTGCCAGTAGTATTGTCGGAGGGACGGGGGAAAAACTGTTTTTT.

The rearrangement uses TRBV7-2 and TRBJ1-2; D gene unclear. The CDR3 runs to 14 residues. Germline CDR1 reads SGHTA; CDR2 reads FQGNSA. V lost 3 bases and J 2 bases, leaving 10 bases between the germline ends. CDR3 sequence: CASSLGSINYGYTF. The CDR3 region has the DNA TGTGCCAGCAGCTTGGGCAGCATAAACTATGGCTACACCTTC.

A few counts support this clone. V is TRBV5-1 and J is TRBJ2-7; 9 nucleotides line up with TRBD1. Germline assignment: CDR1 SGHRS and CDR2 YFSETQ. V lost 7 bases and J lost 4; bases outside the gene matches: 6. The CDR3 totals 13 residues. The CDR3 region is CASSWTGEYEQYF. The CDR3 region has the DNA TGCGCCAGCTCCTGGACAGGGGAGTACGAGCAGTACTTC.

J is TRBJ1-1 and V is TRBV2, with D perhaps matching TRBD1 (5 bases). The CDR3 extends over 15 amino acids. CDR1 and CDR2 (germline): SNHLY, FYNNEI. Trimming took off 6 bases at V and 4 bases at J, with 18 bases between the two ends. Here the CDR3 reads CASRVAFWGGTEAFF. Written as DNA, the CDR3 is TGTGCCAGCAGGGTTGCGTTCTGGGGCGGCACTGAAGCTTTCTTT.

The rearrangement uses TRBV7-6 and TRBJ2-3; 13 bases map to TRBD2. V lost 5 bases and J lost 4; bases outside the gene matches: 6. The germline V gene has CDR1 SGHVS and CDR2 FNYEAQ. The CDR3 totals 16 residues. CDR3 sequence (DNA): TGTGCCAGCAGCCCCCGGACTAGCGGGAGTTCAGATACGCAGTATTTT. It codes for CASSPRTSGSSDTQYF.

V and J are TRBV7-2 and TRBJ1-5; D possibly corresponds to TRBD1 (6 bases). This CDR3 region has 13 residues. Trimming removed 2 bases from V and 5 bases from J, with 7 bases in between. Germline loops: CDR1 SGHTA, CDR2 FQGNSA. The CDR3 reads CASSLNRDQPQHF. The CDR3 nucleotides are TGTGCCAGCAGCTTAAACAGGGATCAGCCCCAGCATTTT.

The gene calls are TRBV28 and TRBJ2-1; 9 bases are a match to TRBD2. Germline values: CDR1 MDHEN, CDR2 SYDVKM. V lost 4 bases to trimming and J lost 4 bases; unmatched junction nucleotides: 5. The CDR3 covers 15 residues. This CDR3 is CASSSILAGYNEQFF. CDR3 nucleotides: TGTGCCAGCAGTTCCATCCTAGCGGGGTACAATGAGCAGTTCTTC.

Only a few counts were recorded for this clone. This rearrangement joins TRBV2 to TRBJ2-1, with D uncertain. This CDR3 is 12 amino acids long. Per the germline V gene, CDR1 is SNHLY and CDR2 is FYNNEI. The V end lost 7 bases, the J end lost 5 bases, and 9 bases lay between the germline ends. The CDR3 DNA reads TGTGCCAGCACATACGCTAACAATGAGCAGTTCTTC. It encodes CASTYANNEQFF.

The gene calls are TRBV15 and TRBJ2-7, with 10 bases fitting TRBD2. The CDR3 is 16 residues long. CDR1 and CDR2 (germline): LNHNV, YYDKDF (reference sequence). V lost 0 bases, J lost 2 bases, and 4 bases stayed unmatched. Here the CDR3 DNA reads TGTGCCACCAGCAGAGAGGCTAGCGGGAGCCCCTACGAGCAGTACTTC. Its translation: CATSREASGSPYEQYF.

This chain connects TRBV11-3 to TRBJ1-4; D remains unclear. The CDR3 has 12 residues. Germline CDR1 reads SGHNT; CDR2 reads YENEEA. Trimming removed 6 bases from V and 3 bases from J, with 5 bases in between. CDR3 DNA: TGTGCCAGCAGTAATTCTAATGAAAAACTGTTTTTT. Protein: CASSNSNEKLFF.